The next 16 T cell receptor beta chains were all read from a single sample in a study of blood T cell repertoires in COVID-19. The protocol was immunoSEQ multiplex PCR, while the TCRdb copy is restricted to in-frame clones and leaves out a portion. The table has about 45,000 clones, more than 70% seen once; the top ten hold around 6.1%. The sample taken for sequencing was peripheral blood. Receptors originate from a woman older than 75 with acute or convalescent COVID-19.

The chain is built from TRBV10-1 and TRBJ2-7; 7 bases line up with TRBD2. Looked up from germline, CDR1 is WNHNN and CDR2 is SYGVQD (reference sequence). The V gene end was trimmed by 3 bases and the J gene end by 7 bases; junction bases not matched to a gene: 18. The CDR3 covers 17 residues. The CDR3 loop reads CASSDLPRLAEYTEQYF. The CDR3 bases are TGCGCCAGCAGTGATCTACCCAGACTAGCCGAATATACAGAGCAGTACTTC.

The rearrangement uses TRBV25-1 and TRBJ1-6; 8 positions match TRBD1. CDR1 and CDR2 from the germline V gene are MGHDK and SYGVNS. With 4 bases clipped from V and 0 bases from J, the junction kept 2 bases outside the gene matches. The CDR3 is 16 amino acids. CDR3 loop: CASSGTGGSYNSPLHF. CDR3 coding DNA: TGTGCCAGCAGTGGCACAGGGGGCTCCTATAATTCACCCCTCCACTTT.

This rearrangement joins TRBV7-2 to TRBJ1-2; no clear D. This CDR3 is 15 amino acids long. With 2 bases removed from V and 0 bases from J, the gap between germline ends came to 10 bases. Per the germline V gene, CDR1 is SGHTA and CDR2 is FQGNSA. CDR3 bases: TGTGCCAGCAGCTTATTACCTAACTCTAACTATGGCTACACCTTC. The encoded protein is CASSLLPNSNYGYTF. The full variable domain, in which reference TRBV7-2 and TRBJ1-2 provide the parts outside the CDR3, is GAGVSQSPSNKVTEKGKDVELRCDPISGHTALYWYRQSLGQGLEFLIYFQGNSAPDKSGLPSDRFSAERTGGSVSTLTIQRTQQEDSAVYLCASSLLPNSNYGYTFGSGTRLTVV.

The chain is built from TRBV29-1 and TRBJ2-3; a weak D match, TRBD1 (5 bases). Per germline, CDR1 SQVTM and CDR2 ANQGSEA. V lost 6 bases and J lost 4, with 11 bases in between. The CDR3 contains 12 residues. CDR3 nucleotide sequence: TGCAGCGTCTCTCAGGGCGCAGATACGCAGTATTTT. The encoded protein is CSVSQGADTQYF.

J is TRBJ1-1 and V is TRBV6-5; D remains unclear. The CDR3 contains 14 residues. Germline V gives CDR1 MNHEY, CDR2 SVGAGI. The V gene lost 5 bases and the J gene lost 5 bases, with 15 bases spanning the gap. CDR3 loop: CASSTGYLDTEAFF. The CDR3 coding sequence is TGTGCCAGCAGTACGGGTTATTTGGATACTGAAGCTTTCTTT.

The chain uses TRBV7-6 and TRBJ1-2; TRBD1 matches at 7 bases. The CDR3 sequence is 15 residues long. The V segment lost 5 bases and the J segment 0 bases; nucleotides outside the gene matches: 6. The germline V gene encodes CDR1 SGHVS and CDR2 FNYEAQ. The CDR3 bases are TGTGCCAGCAGCCTAGGGACAGCCACTAACTATGGCTACACCTTC. Protein sequence: CASSLGTATNYGYTF.

This sequence joins TRBV5-1 and TRBJ2-1; D ambiguous. CDR3 length: 12 residues. Trimming cost V 0 bases and J 8 bases, with 6 bases left between them. Germline V gives CDR1 SGHRS, CDR2 YFSETQ. The CDR3 sequence: CASSLVVDEQFF. The CDR3 region has the DNA TGCGCCAGCAGCTTGGTCGTCGATGAGCAGTTCTTC.

This chain joins TRBV5-6 and TRBJ2-7, with TRBD1 matching over 7 bases. The J segment lost 4 bases and the V segment lost 2 bases, leaving 6 bases of the junction unmatched. CDR3 length: 14 residues. The germline gives CDR1 SGHDT, CDR2 YYEEEE. DNA for the CDR3: TGTGCCAGCAGCTTCGGACAGGATTGGTACGAGCAGTACTTC. Translating gives CASSFGQDWYEQYF.

This clone was found a few times. V gene TRBV5-1 combines with J gene TRBJ2-5; 7 positions match TRBD1. V trimming: 4 bases; J trimming: 0 bases; junction bases outside the gene matches: 3. The germline CDR1 and CDR2 sequences are SGHRS and YFSETQ. There are 14 residues in the CDR3. The CDR3 DNA reads as TGCGCCAGCAGCGTGGGACAGAACCAAGAGACCCAGTACTTC. This gives the protein CASSVGQNQETQYF.

This clone appeared once. The chain employs TRBV10-3 and TRBJ2-3, with 12 bases that match TRBD2. This CDR3 comprises 19 residues. Germline V gene sequence: CDR1 ENHRY, CDR2 SYGVKD. With 0 bases clipped from V and 0 bases from J, the junction kept 7 bases outside the gene matches. This chain's CDR3 is CAISESFGTSGSSTDTQYF. CDR3 DNA sequence: TGTGCCATCAGTGAGTCCTTCGGGACTAGCGGGTCTAGCACAGATACGCAGTATTTT.

This chain uses TRBV19 with TRBJ1-1; 7 bases line up with TRBD1. The CDR3 consists of 14 residues. Germline V gene lookup returns CDR1 LNHDA and CDR2 SQIVND (reference sequence). Unmatched junction bases numbered 9, after V lost 7 bases and J lost 4 bases. CDR3: CASKDRERGTEAFF. DNA for the CDR3: TGTGCCAGTAAAGACAGGGAACGAGGCACTGAAGCTTTCTTT.

V gene TRBV5-6 combines with J gene TRBJ1-1, with 11 bases aligning to TRBD1. The CDR3 totals 15 residues. Germline V CDR1 and CDR2: SGHDT, YYEEEE. Trimming cost V 4 bases and J 5 bases; bases outside gene matches: 7. The CDR3 DNA sequence: TGTGCCAGCAGCCCCATTGGGGACAGGGGGACTGAAGCTTTCTTT. This encodes CASSPIGDRGTEAFF.

The rearrangement joins TRBV30 to TRBJ1-6; possibly TRBD1 for D (6 bases). V lost 0 bases and J 10 bases, leaving 13 bases between the germline ends. Germline V lookup: CDR1 GTSNPN, CDR2 SVGIG (reference sequence). This CDR3 has 14 residues. The CDR3 DNA is TGTGCCTGGAGTGTACAGGGTGATCGGTCACCCCTCCACTTT. Translation gives CAWSVQGDRSPLHF.

This chain uses TRBV2 with TRBJ2-5; 14 positions match TRBD2. Germline V lookup: CDR1 SNHLY, CDR2 FYNNEI. Trimming cost V 6 bases and J 5 bases; bases outside gene matches: 5. This CDR3 contains 15 residues. In nucleotides, the CDR3 is TGTGCCAGCAGCTACTGGACTAGCGGGGGGGAGACCCAGTACTTC. This gives the protein CASSYWTSGGETQYF.

CDR3 protein: CASSEQGIGYGYTF. In DNA form, the CDR3 reads TGTGCCAGCAGCGAACAGGGAATAGGCTATGGCTACACCTTC. The V call is TRBV11-2, the J call TRBJ1-2; the D gene is possibly TRBD1 (6 bases). This CDR3 has 14 residues. The germline V and J ends were trimmed by 5 bases and 4 bases, with 14 bases remaining between them. Germline V lookup: CDR1 SGHAT, CDR2 FQNNGV.

V and J are TRBV11-2 and TRBJ1-2; D is uncertain. V lost 1 base, J lost 4 bases, and 7 bases lay in between. CDR1 and CDR2 from the germline V gene are SGHAT and FQNNGV. The CDR3 covers 13 residues. DNA of the CDR3: TGTGCCAGCAGCTTAGCGGGGAGCTATGGCTACACCTTC. Its translation is CASSLAGSYGYTF.